The 27 T cell receptor beta chains in this list originate from one sample, sequenced in a study of T cells in Graves' hyperthyroidism and ophthalmopathy. TCR beta CDR3 region amplification was performed from RNA transcripts. HTBI primers drove first-round RT-PCR of the TCR CDR3. TCRdb independently ran MiXCR on the multiplex PCR reads; one entry per CDR3 protein. This sample yields around 500,000 distinct CDR3 sequences, of which roughly a sixth are seen a single time; approximately 32% belongs to the top ten. Sample: blood. Receptor source: a woman aged 25 to 39 with Graves' ophthalmopathy.

At least ten counts were recorded for this clonotype. The chain employs TRBV2 and TRBJ2-1; D uncertain. CDR1 is SNHLY, CDR2 FYNNEI, per germline. The CDR3 runs to 14 residues. Deletions cut 5 bases from V and 10 bases from J, with 18 bases between. The CDR3 coding sequence is TGTGCCAGCAGTTGGGAATTTGAAGTGGTGGAGCAGTTCTTC. Its translation is CASSWEFEVVEQFF. Filled out from reference TRBV2 and TRBJ2-1, the complete variable domain reads EPEVTQTPSHQVTQMGQEVILRCVPISNHLYFYWYRQILGQKVEFLVSFYNNEISEKSEIFDDQFSVERPDGSNFTLKIRSTKLEDSAMYFCASSWEFEVVEQFFGPGTRLTVL.

This clonotype appeared many times. The genes are TRBV28 and TRBJ1-5; 8 bases are shared with TRBD1. Germline V gene sequence: CDR1 MDHEN, CDR2 SYDVKM. Losses at the gene ends were 7 bases for V and 5 bases for J; bases not matched to a gene: 7. The CDR3 is made up of 14 amino acids. The CDR3 region is CASTEGTGYQPQHF. Written as DNA, the CDR3 is TGTGCCAGCACCGAAGGGACAGGCTATCAGCCCCAGCATTTT.

Ten or more counts support this clonotype. The chain recombines TRBV30 with TRBJ1-2; perhaps TRBD1 as D (6 bases). The germline V and J ends were trimmed by 0 bases and 4 bases, with 12 bases remaining between them. CDR3 size: 14 residues. Germline CDR1 is GTSNPN and CDR2 is SVGIG (reference sequence). CDR3 bases: TGTGCCTGGAGTGTAGACAGGAATACCTATGGCTACACCTTC. The encoded protein is CAWSVDRNTYGYTF.

This clonotype was seen many times. V gene TRBV2 combines with J gene TRBJ1-2; 11 bases align to TRBD1. With V trimmed by 0 bases and J by 5 bases, 2 bases remained unmatched. Germline V lookup: CDR1 SNHLY, CDR2 FYNNEI. CDR3 length equals 15 residues. CDR3 DNA: TGTGCCAGCAGTGAAGCGGGGACAGGGGGATATGGCTACACCTTC. Translating it yields CASSEAGTGGYGYTF. The whole variable domain, filled in from reference TRBV2 and TRBJ1-2, reads EPEVTQTPSHQVTQMGQEVILRCVPISNHLYFYWYRQILGQKVEFLVSFYNNEISEKSEIFDDQFSVERPDGSNFTLKIRSTKLEDSAMYFCASSEAGTGGYGYTFGSGTRLTVV.

This clonotype was seen only a few times. This sequence joins TRBV18 and TRBJ2-1; D is tentatively TRBD1 or TRBD2 (6 bases each). Per germline, CDR1 KGHSH and CDR2 LQKENI. V was cut by 3 bases and J by 6 bases, with 12 bases left in between. The CDR3 runs to 14 residues. The CDR3 protein is CASSPTRGVNEQFF. The CDR3 DNA reads TGTGCCAGCTCACCGACTAGGGGGGTCAATGAGCAGTTCTTC.

The table lists this clonotype with a few counts. The chain recombines TRBV4-3 with TRBJ1-1; 10 bases map to TRBD1. The germline gives CDR1 LGHNA, CDR2 YSLEER. After removal of 3 bases from V and 0 bases from J, the junction contained 4 bases not matched to a gene. The CDR3 sequence is 16 residues long. This CDR3 is CASSHDRGRMNTEAFF. The DNA for the CDR3 is TGCGCCAGCAGCCATGACAGGGGGCGTATGAACACTGAAGCTTTCTTT.

This chain joins TRBV5-5 and TRBJ2-1; 9 bases fit TRBD2. This CDR3 has 17 amino acids. Trimming removed 4 bases from V and 8 bases from J; junction bases left unmatched: 16. Germline V CDR1 and CDR2: SGHKS, YYEKEE (reference sequence). The CDR3 sequence: CASSLVMASGTIHEQFF. CDR3 nucleotide sequence: TGTGCCAGCAGCCTGGTGATGGCTAGCGGGACGATCCATGAGCAGTTCTTC.

This chain connects TRBV10-3 to TRBJ2-7; 8 positions match TRBD1. The germline V gene encodes CDR1 ENHRY and CDR2 SYGVKD. CDR3 length equals 15 residues. Trimming removed 5 bases from V and 0 bases from J; junction bases left unmatched: 6. CDR3 nucleotide sequence: TGTGCCATCAGTACTACAGGGGGAACCTCCTACGAGCAGTACTTC. This gives the protein CAISTTGGTSYEQYF.

This clonotype was seen ten or more times. The chain links TRBV12-3 or TRBV12-4 to TRBJ2-4; 9 bases line up with TRBD2. Germline trimming cut 5 bases from V and 7 bases from J; bases unmatched to any gene: 6. CDR3 size: 14 residues. The CDR3 protein is CASSPLAGANIQYF. DNA for the CDR3: TGTGCCAGCAGTCCGTTAGCGGGAGCGAACATTCAGTACTTC.

This chain connects TRBV18 to TRBJ2-1; 11 bases line up with TRBD1. V shed 6 bases and J 8 bases; nucleotides not matched to a gene: 15. This CDR3 is 17 amino acids long. Germline values: CDR1 KGHSH, CDR2 LQKENI. The CDR3 nucleotides are TGTGCCAGCTCGACCCGAGGTGAGGGACAGGGGGATGATGAGCAGTTCTTC. Amino acid sequence: CASSTRGEGQGDDEQFF.

This clonotype was observed many times. The chain joins TRBV12-3 or TRBV12-4 to TRBJ1-6; a possible D gene is TRBD1 (5 bases). This CDR3 has 17 amino acids. V gave up 6 bases and J gave up 13 bases, with 28 bases separating them. In DNA, the CDR3 is TGTGCCAGCAGACAACGTTCAGGGCTCGAGGATTCACGCCCCCTCCACTTT. The encoded protein is CASRQRSGLEDSRPLHF.

As to this clonotype: One base away lies a much larger clone, so this may be a sequencing read error. V and J are TRBV7-2 and TRBJ2-1; D call uncertain. Germline CDR1 and CDR2: SGHTA and FQGNSA. This CDR3 has 14 amino acids. The CDR3 loop is CASSLGLLTTGQSF. DNA for the CDR3: TGTGCCAGCAGCTTAGGACTCCTCACCACCGGGCAGTCCTTC. Supplemented by reference TRBV7-2 and TRBJ2-1, the full variable domain reads GAGVSQSPSNKVTEKGKDVELRCDPISGHTALYWYRQSLGQGLEFLIYFQGNSAPDKSGLPSDRFSAERTGGSVSTLTIQRTQQEDSAVYLCASSLGLLTTGQSFGPGTRLTVL.

This clonotype was seen repeatedly, ten times or more. The rearrangement joins TRBV7-2 to TRBJ2-2; D is ambiguous. The CDR3 runs to 13 residues. Trimming took 4 bases from V and 4 from J, leaving 7 bases between them. The V gene's germline CDR1 is SGHTA and CDR2 FQGNSA. The CDR3: CASSSLTTGELFF. CDR3 nucleotides: TGTGCCAGCAGCTCCCTCACCACCGGGGAGCTGTTTTTT.

This clonotype was picked up many times. V usage is TRBV30 and J usage is TRBJ2-1; D tentatively fits TRBD1 or TRBD2 (5 bases each). The germline gives CDR1 GTSNPN, CDR2 SVGIG (reference sequence). Trimming took off 1 base at V and 3 bases at J, with 13 bases between the two ends. The CDR3 is 15 residues long. Written as DNA, the CDR3 is TGTGCCTGGAGTGCGCCCGGGACCAGCTACAATGAGCAGTTCTTC. It is translated as CAWSAPGTSYNEQFF.

This clonotype was observed a few times. The V and J genes are TRBV27 and TRBJ2-1; TRBD2 matches 12 bases. CDR1 MNHEY and CDR2 SMNVEV come from the germline V gene (reference sequence). With V trimmed by 5 bases and J by 4 bases, 6 bases remained unmatched. CDR3 length: 16 amino acids. In nucleotides, the CDR3 is TGTGCCAGCAGTGGACGGACTAGCGGGATTTACAATGAGCAGTTCTTC. This encodes CASSGRTSGIYNEQFF.

With regard to this clonotype: A much larger clone sits a single nucleotide away, making a read error possible. The rearrangement links TRBV5-1 to TRBJ2-1; 7 bases line up with TRBD1. Germline V lookup: CDR1 SGHRS, CDR2 YFSETQ. The CDR3 length is 15 residues. J was trimmed by 15 bases and V by 8 bases; bases with no gene match: 23. Written as DNA, the CDR3 is TGCGCCAGTTCCCTTACAGGGGATCGGGCAATGGTGCGGTTCTTC. It codes for CASSLTGDRAMVRFF.

This clonotype was picked up many times. V usage is TRBV28 and J usage is TRBJ1-1; D is unresolved. Per the germline V gene, CDR1 is MDHEN and CDR2 is SYDVKM. Trimming shortened V by 3 bases and J by 2 bases, and 7 bases separated the two germline ends. The CDR3 spans 13 residues. In nucleotides, the CDR3 is TGTGCCAGCAGTTTTGGCCCTAACACTGAAGCTTTCTTT. Amino acids: CASSFGPNTEAFF.

This clonotype was seen repeatedly, ten times or more. This chain joins TRBV7-2 and TRBJ2-7, with 8 bases identical to TRBD1. The CDR3 runs to 15 residues. V lost 3 bases, J lost 4 bases, and 8 bases stayed unmatched. Germline loops: CDR1 SGHTA, CDR2 FQGNSA. CDR3 in DNA: TGTGCCAGCAGCTTTGTGTCGCAGGGGGCATACGAGCAGTACTTC. It translates to CASSFVSQGAYEQYF. Full variable domain (rest looked up from reference TRBV7-2 and TRBJ2-7): GAGVSQSPSNKVTEKGKDVELRCDPISGHTALYWYRQSLGQGLEFLIYFQGNSAPDKSGLPSDRFSAERTGGSVSTLTIQRTQQEDSAVYLCASSFVSQGAYEQYFGPGTRLTVT.

This sequence joins TRBV28 and TRBJ2-5, with TRBD1 matching 8 bases. The CDR3 sequence is 15 residues long. Germline loops: CDR1 MDHEN, CDR2 SYDVKM. Unmatched junction bases numbered 11, after V lost 6 bases and J lost 5 bases. CDR3 amino acids: CASSLHGQGGETQYF. The DNA of the CDR3 is TGTGCCAGCAGCCTTCATGGACAGGGTGGGGAGACCCAGTACTTC.

V is TRBV14 and J is TRBJ2-1; TRBD2 matches at 8 bases. The CDR3 spans 16 residues. V was clipped by 2 bases and J by 3 bases; unmatched bases: 6. Germline V gene lookup returns CDR1 SGHDN and CDR2 FVKESK. The chain's CDR3 is CASSQSSGSLYNEQFF. The CDR3 DNA follows: TGTGCCAGCAGCCAAAGCAGCGGGAGCCTCTACAATGAGCAGTTCTTC.

The chain recombines TRBV12-3 or TRBV12-4 with TRBJ2-3; the match to TRBD2 covers 12 bases. With 3 bases clipped from V and 0 bases from J, the junction kept 7 bases outside the gene matches. This CDR3 has 18 amino acids. CDR3 nucleotides: TGTGCCAGCAGTTTGGCCCGGCTAGCGGGAGGGAGCACAGATACGCAGTATTTT. It specifies CASSLARLAGGSTDTQYF.

This sequence joins TRBV6-2 or TRBV6-3 and TRBJ2-5; maybe TRBD2 (6 bases). The CDR3 spans 15 residues. Germline V gives CDR1 MNHEY, CDR2 SVGEGT. Between the trimmed V and J ends, which lost 5 bases and 4 bases, there was a span of 17 bases. The CDR3 loop reads CASSQLGMGGETQYF. Written as DNA, the CDR3 is TGTGCCAGCAGTCAACTAGGCATGGGAGGAGAGACCCAGTACTTC.

This clonotype has at least ten counts. The CDR3 reads CASSESDGEGEAFF. The CDR3 DNA follows: TGTGCCAGCAGTGAATCGGACGGGGAGGGTGAAGCTTTCTTT. The V call is TRBV2, the J call TRBJ1-1; D is unclear. Germline-derived CDR1 and CDR2 are SNHLY and FYNNEI. With 2 bases removed from V and 7 bases from J, the gap between germline ends came to 14 bases. This CDR3 comprises 14 residues.

This clonotype showed up many times. V gene TRBV28 combines with J gene TRBJ2-3; TRBD2 matches at 10 bases. The V and J ends lost 3 bases and 5 bases, in that order; junction bases with no gene match: 11. The CDR3 covers 17 residues. Looked up from germline, CDR1 is MDHEN and CDR2 is SYDVKM. The CDR3 nucleotides read TGTGCCAGCAGTTTCGGGCTAGCGGGAGATTCGGGAGATACGCAGTATTTT. Its protein is CASSFGLAGDSGDTQYF.

This chain links TRBV6-2 or TRBV6-3 with TRBJ2-5; no clear D gene. Germline CDR1 reads MNHEY; CDR2 reads SVGEGT. V dropped 1 base and J dropped 2 bases, with 11 bases sitting between them. CDR3 length: 15 residues. CDR3 amino acids: CASSYLGRPQETQYF. The CDR3 bases are TGTGCCAGCAGTTACTTGGGCAGGCCTCAAGAGACCCAGTACTTC.

The rearrangement links TRBV10-3 to TRBJ1-2; a possible D gene is TRBD1 (6 bases). Trimming removed 6 bases from V and 0 bases from J, with 20 bases in between. Germline V gene data show CDR1 as ENHRY and CDR2 as SYGVKD. The CDR3 runs 17 residues. CDR3 in DNA: TGTGCCATCAGGGCCCCGGGACATAAAGACGCTAACTATGGCTACACCTTC. The encoded protein is CAIRAPGHKDANYGYTF.

This clonotype was seen only a few times. The V gene is TRBV28, the J gene TRBJ2-2; D call uncertain. The CDR3 extends over 13 amino acids. The ends were cut back, 2 bases at V and 6 bases at J, with 7 bases in the middle. Germline lookup yields CDR1 MDHEN and CDR2 SYDVKM. The CDR3 DNA follows: TGTGCCAGCAGTTTAAATCTCCCCGGGGAGCTGTTTTTT. Translation gives CASSLNLPGELFF.